The clone carrying this T cell receptor (beta chain) was counted once. The CDR3 totals 15 residues. Germline V gene lookup returns CDR1 SEHNR and CDR2 FQNEAQ (reference sequence). Trimming pared 0 bases from V and 5 bases from J, leaving 13 bases between. The data belong to a study of blood T cell repertoires in COVID-19. Study summary: In each case, the material was cDNA or gDNA derived from T cells, B-cell-depleted T cells, or PBMCs.

Original analysis: Amplification from reference gene primers served as the basis for estimated nucleated cell counts. Using immunoSEQ multiplex PCR, the repertoire was profiled, and TCRdb retains in-frame clones only, with some absent. V, J and clone size reflect that table, while D and trimming were determined from the DNA. Of some 670,000 clones listed, about nine tenths are singletons. The chain couples TRBV7-9 to TRBJ1-2; tentative D call: TRBD1 (5 bases). Sequencing input: peripheral blood. The TCR comes from a young woman with acute or convalescent COVID-19. CDR3 sequence (DNA): TGTGCCAGCAGCTTAGCCAGGGAAATTGGTTATGGCTACACCTTC. Translated: CASSLAREIGYGYTF.